A selection of T cell receptor beta chains follows, all from one sample in a study of blood T cell repertoires in COVID-19. Libraries were prepared by immunoSEQ multiplex PCR; TCRdb keeps only in-frame clonotypes and omits some of them. The sample holds approximately 130,000 clones; around 83% are singletons and the top ten take 5.9%. Material: peripheral blood. The source is a man at least 80 years old with active or convalescent COVID-19. Each CDR3 is given with its conserved first and last residue.

TRBV5-6 | 15 | CASSSNRATNEKLFF
TRBV30 | 15 | CAWSRGDRGSETQYF
TRBV6-5 | 14 | CASNRGGVDSPLHF
TRBV2 | 15 | CASNSNREAGRGYTF
TRBV7-2 | 15 | CASSPGATGNSPLHF
TRBV19 | 16 | CASSRQGQGSAYEQYF
TRBV5-6 | 16 | CASSRAGGLSYNEQFF
TRBV27 | 15 | CASSSLSGGAETQYF
TRBV11-1 | 14 | CASSYGGFDGTQYF
TRBV28 | 12 | CASRTSWETQYF
TRBV5-6 | 15 | CASTRTGGGTGELFF
TRBV7-9 | 14 | CASSFNSNGGAQFF
TRBV5-1 | 14 | CASSLGSPSETQYF
TRBV7-8 | 16 | CASSLAHFSNLDGYTF
TRBV10-3 | 15 | CAISATSDNKETQYF
TRBV5-1 | 14 | CASSSTRGNTEAFF
TRBV6-5 | 13 | CASSTDRGSEQYF
TRBV4-3 | 16 | CASSPTLEPGLYGYTF
TRBV19 | 15 | CASSIQQGGSYEQYF
TRBV7-2 | 13 | CASSLVQNTEAFF
TRBV19 | 14 | CASSARQGLRGYTF
TRBV4-3 | 14 | CASSQGGVNQPQHF
TRBV5-1 | 13 | CASSLERLAEAFF
TRBV29-1 | 14 | CSVVVTSGGNEQFF
TRBV10-3 | 15 | CAIRQGGSLADTQYF
TRBV3-1/TRBV3-2 | 15 | CASRDSGASRYEQYF
TRBV15 | 16 | CATSRAGTGGWDTQYF
TRBV5-8 | 15 | CASSSDRGGDYEQYF
TRBV6-5 | 14 | CASSPGGARRGYTF
TRBV28 | 14 | CAVITGDPGNTIYF
TRBV6-5 | 12 | CASSSRVNEQFF
TRBV28 | 14 | CASSLGQNTGELFF
TRBV7-6 | 15 | CASSLAPGGNTEAFF
TRBV4-3 | 18 | CASSPLAGGLGSTDTQYF
TRBV11-2 | 14 | CASSSGSSNQPQHF
TRBV5-1 | 15 | CASSPQQGAGETQYF
TRBV11-2 | 12 | CASSPLGAEAFF
TRBV5-4 | 16 | CASSSGLSGSTDTQYF
TRBV19 | 15 | CASSEEGTANYGYTF
TRBV18 | 13 | CASSPLEDSPLHF
TRBV28 | 12 | CASTPGHLEQYF
TRBV27 | 14 | CASRRPGQGYEQYF
TRBV12-2 | 16 | CASRFLHRVLRNIQYF
TRBV7-2 | 16 | CASRPALAGGPETQYF
TRBV5-1 | 15 | CASRNRDSNYNEQFF